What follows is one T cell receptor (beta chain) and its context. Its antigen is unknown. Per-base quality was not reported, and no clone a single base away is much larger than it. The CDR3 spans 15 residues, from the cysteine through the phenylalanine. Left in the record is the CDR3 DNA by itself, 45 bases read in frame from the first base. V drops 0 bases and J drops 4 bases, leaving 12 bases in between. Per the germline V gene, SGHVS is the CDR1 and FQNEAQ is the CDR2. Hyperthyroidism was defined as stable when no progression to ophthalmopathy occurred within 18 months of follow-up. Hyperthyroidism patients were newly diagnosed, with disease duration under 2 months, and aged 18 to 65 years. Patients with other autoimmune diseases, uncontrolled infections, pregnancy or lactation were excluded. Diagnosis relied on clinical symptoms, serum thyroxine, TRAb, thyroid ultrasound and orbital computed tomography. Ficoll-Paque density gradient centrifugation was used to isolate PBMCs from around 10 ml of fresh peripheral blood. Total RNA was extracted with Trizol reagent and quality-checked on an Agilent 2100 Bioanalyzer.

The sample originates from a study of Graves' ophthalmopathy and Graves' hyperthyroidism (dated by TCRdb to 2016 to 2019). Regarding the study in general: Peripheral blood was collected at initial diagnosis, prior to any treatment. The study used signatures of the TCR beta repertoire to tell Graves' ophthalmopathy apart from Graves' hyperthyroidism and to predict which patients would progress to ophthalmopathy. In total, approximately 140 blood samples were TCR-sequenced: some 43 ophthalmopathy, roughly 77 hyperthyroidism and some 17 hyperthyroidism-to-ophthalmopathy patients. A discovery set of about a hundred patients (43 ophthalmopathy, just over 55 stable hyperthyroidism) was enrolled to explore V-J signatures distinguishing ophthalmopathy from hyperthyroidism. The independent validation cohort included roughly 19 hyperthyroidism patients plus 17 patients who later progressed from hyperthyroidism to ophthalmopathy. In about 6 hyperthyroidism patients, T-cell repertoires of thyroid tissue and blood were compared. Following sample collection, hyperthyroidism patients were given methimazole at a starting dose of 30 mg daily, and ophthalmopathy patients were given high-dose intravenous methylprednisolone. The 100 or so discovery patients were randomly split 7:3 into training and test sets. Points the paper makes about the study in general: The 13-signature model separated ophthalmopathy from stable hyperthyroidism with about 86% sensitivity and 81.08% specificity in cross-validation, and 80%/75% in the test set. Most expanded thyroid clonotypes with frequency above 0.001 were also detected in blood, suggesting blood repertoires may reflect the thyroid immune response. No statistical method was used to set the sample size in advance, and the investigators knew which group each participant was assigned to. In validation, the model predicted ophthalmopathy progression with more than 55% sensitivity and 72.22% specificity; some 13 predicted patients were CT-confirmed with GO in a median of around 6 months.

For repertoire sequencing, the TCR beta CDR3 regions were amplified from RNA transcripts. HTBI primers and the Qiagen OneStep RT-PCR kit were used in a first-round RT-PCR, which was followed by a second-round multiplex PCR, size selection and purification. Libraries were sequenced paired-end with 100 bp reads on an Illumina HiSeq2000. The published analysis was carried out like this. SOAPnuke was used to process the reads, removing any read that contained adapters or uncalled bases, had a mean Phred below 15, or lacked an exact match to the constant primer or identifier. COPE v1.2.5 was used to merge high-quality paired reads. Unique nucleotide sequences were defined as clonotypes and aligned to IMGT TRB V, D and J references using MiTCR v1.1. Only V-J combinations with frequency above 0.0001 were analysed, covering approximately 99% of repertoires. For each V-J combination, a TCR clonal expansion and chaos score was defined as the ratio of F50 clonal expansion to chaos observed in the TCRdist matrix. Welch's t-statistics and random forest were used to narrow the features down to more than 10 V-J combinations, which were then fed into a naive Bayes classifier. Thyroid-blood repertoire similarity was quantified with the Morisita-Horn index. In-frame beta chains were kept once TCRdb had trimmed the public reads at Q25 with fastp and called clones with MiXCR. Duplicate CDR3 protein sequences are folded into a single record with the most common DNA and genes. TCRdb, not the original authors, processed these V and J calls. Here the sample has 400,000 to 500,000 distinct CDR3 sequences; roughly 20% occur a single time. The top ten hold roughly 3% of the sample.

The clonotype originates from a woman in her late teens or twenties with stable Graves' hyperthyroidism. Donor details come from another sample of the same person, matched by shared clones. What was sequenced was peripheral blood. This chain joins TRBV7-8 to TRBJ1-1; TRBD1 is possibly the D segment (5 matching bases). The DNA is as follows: TGTGCCAGCAGCTTAGCTGGGTGGGGGGGCACTGAAGCTTTCTTT. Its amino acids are CASSLAGWGGTEAFF.